These T cell receptor beta chains were read from a single sample in a study of cytomegalovirus exposure and HLA in healthy donors. The method was immunoSEQ multiplex PCR; TCRdb's version includes in-frame clones alone and lacks a portion of them. This table has around 130,000 clones, 60% to 85% appearing once. The sample taken for sequencing was PBMCs. These TCRs come from a woman between 40 and 55 years old in good health and CMV-seronegative. CDR3s include the opening cysteine and the closing phenylalanine or tryptophan. The D gene is left open where the match is weak. The size of a clone is reported for some rows only, either as once, few or many, or as a class for expanded clones.

- | - | TRBJ2-3 | TRBV7-2 | 15 | CASSQRRGATDTQYF | TGTGCCAGCAGCCAAAGAAGGGGTGCTACAGATACGCAGTATTTT
- | - | TRBJ2-7 | TRBV27 | 12 | CASRRSSYEQYF | TGTGCCAGCAGACGGAGCTCCTACGAGCAGTACTTC
- | - | TRBJ2-3 | TRBV21-1 | 15 | CASSKTSGSTDTQYF | TGTGCCAGCAGCAAGACTAGCGGGAGCACAGATACGCAGTATTTT
- | - | TRBJ1-1 | TRBV29-1 | 13 | CSAATGVGTEAFF | TGCAGCGCCGCGACGGGGGTGGGGACTGAAGCTTTCTTT
TRBD2 | - | TRBJ2-7 | TRBV5-6 | 15 | CASSPRPRGAYEQYF | TGTGCCAGCAGCCCCCGACCTCGGGGGGCCTACGAGCAGTACTTC
TRBD2 | - | TRBJ2-1 | TRBV6-1 | 13 | CASTSGEGNEQFF | TGTGCCAGCACTAGCGGGGAGGGTAATGAGCAGTTCTTC
- | - | TRBJ1-2 | TRBV19 | 14 | CASSIGSADYGYTF | TGTGCCAGTAGTATTGGGTCAGCGGATTATGGCTACACCTTC
- | - | TRBJ2-7 | TRBV7-9 | 12 | CASSLNRDEQYF | TGTGCCAGCAGCCTCAACAGGGACGAGCAGTACTTC
TRBD2 | once | TRBJ2-7 | TRBV7-2 | 15 | CASSNSGATGYEQYF | TGTGCCAGCAGCAATAGCGGGGCCACGGGATACGAGCAGTACTTC
TRBD2 | - | TRBJ2-3 | TRBV28 | 15 | CASSRGGTRADTQYF | TGTGCCAGCAGTCGGGGCGGGACTAGAGCAGATACGCAGTATTTT
- | once | TRBJ2-5 | TRBV7-3 | 13 | CASSVSSWETQYF | TGTGCCAGCAGCGTCTCTAGTTGGGAGACCCAGTACTTC